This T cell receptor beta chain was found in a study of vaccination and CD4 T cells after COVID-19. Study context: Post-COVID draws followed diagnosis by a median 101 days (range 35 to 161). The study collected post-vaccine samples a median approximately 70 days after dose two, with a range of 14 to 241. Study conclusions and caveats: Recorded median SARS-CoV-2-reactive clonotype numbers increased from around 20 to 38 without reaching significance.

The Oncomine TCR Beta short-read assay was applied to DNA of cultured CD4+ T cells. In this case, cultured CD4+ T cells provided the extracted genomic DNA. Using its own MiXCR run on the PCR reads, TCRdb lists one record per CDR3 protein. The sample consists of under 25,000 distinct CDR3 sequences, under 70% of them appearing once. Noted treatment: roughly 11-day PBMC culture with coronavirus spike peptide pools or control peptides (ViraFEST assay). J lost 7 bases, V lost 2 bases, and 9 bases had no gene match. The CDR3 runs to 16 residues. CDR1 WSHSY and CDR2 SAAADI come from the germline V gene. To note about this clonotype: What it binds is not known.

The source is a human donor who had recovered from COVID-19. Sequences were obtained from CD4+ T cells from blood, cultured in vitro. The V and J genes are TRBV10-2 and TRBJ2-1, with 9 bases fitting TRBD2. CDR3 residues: CASSEPWRRGGNEQFF. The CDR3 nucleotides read TGCGCCAGCAGTGAGCCCTGGCGGCGGGGGGGGAATGAGCAGTTCTTC.